The 26 T cell receptor beta chains in this list originate from one sample, sequenced in a study of CD8+ T cells in alopecia areata. Following RNA extraction, reverse transcription yielded cDNA that acted as the sequencing template. Some clones are missing from TCRdb's copy, which holds only in-frame ones; the method was immunoSEQ multiplex PCR. Counted here are 250,000 to 300,000 clones, 58% occurring once; the ten biggest clones make up around 1.7%. Regarding treatment: oral pan-JAK inhibitor, 5-10 mg twice daily. Sample: CD4+ T cells sorted from blood, taken at week 24, from a patient treated with tofacitinib. These receptors were collected from a human donor with alopecia areata.

This clone has only a few counts. The CDR3 reads CAWRGGPFNEQFF. The CDR3 region has the DNA TGTGCCTGGAGGGGGGGGCCATTCAATGAGCAGTTCTTC. The rearrangement joins TRBV30 to TRBJ2-1; possible D gene TRBD2, 7 bases. The V and J ends lost 3 bases and 6 bases respectively, with 12 bases between them. CDR1 is GTSNPN, CDR2 SVGIG, per germline (reference sequence). The CDR3 length is 13 residues.

This rearrangement joins TRBV4-1 to TRBJ2-3, with 9 bases fitting TRBD2. CDR3 length: 17 amino acids. V was clipped by 1 base and J by 0 bases; unmatched bases: 5. Germline V gives CDR1 MGHRA, CDR2 YSYEKL. The CDR3, as DNA: TGCGCCAGCAGCCAAGGCCCTAGCGGGGCGAGCACAGATACGCAGTATTTT. Amino acid sequence: CASSQGPSGASTDTQYF.

The gene calls are TRBV7-9 and TRBJ1-1; D remains unclear. In germline, CDR1 is SEHNR, CDR2 FQNEAQ (reference sequence). Trimming took off 10 bases at V and 4 bases at J, with 13 bases between the two ends. This CDR3 comprises 12 residues. CDR3 in amino acids: CAISREGTEAFF. Written as DNA, the CDR3 is TGTGCCATCTCCCGCGAGGGCACTGAAGCTTTCTTT.

In DNA, the CDR3 is TGCAGCCTAGAATCAGGGGAATCCTACGAGCAGTACTTC. Amino acid sequence: CSLESGESYEQYF. The chain joins TRBV29-1 to TRBJ2-7, with a tentative D call TRBD1 (6 bases). Germline CDR1 is SQVTM and CDR2 is ANQGSEA. Trimming cost V 8 bases and J 1 base, with 15 bases left between them. The CDR3 has 13 amino acids.

This clone occurred a few times. The chain joins TRBV6-6 to TRBJ2-5, with unresolved D. Germline V lookup: CDR1 MNHNY, CDR2 SVGAGI (reference sequence). Trimming removed 6 bases at V and 0 bases at J, with 8 bases between. The CDR3 spans 13 residues. CDR3 DNA sequence: TGTGCCAGCAGCCAAGGACACCAAGAGACCCAGTACTTC. Its protein product is CASSQGHQETQYF.

The rearrangement joins TRBV30 to TRBJ2-3; no reliable D call. The V end was cut by 0 bases, the J end by 4 bases, with 5 bases between. CDR1 and CDR2 (germline): GTSNPN, SVGIG (reference sequence). The CDR3 totals 12 residues. CDR3 region: CAWSVTADTQYF. The CDR3 DNA reads as TGTGCCTGGAGTGTAACGGCAGATACGCAGTATTTT.

This clone was picked up many times. One end of the junction does not line up with germline, which may come from a read error. The V gene is TRBV11-2, the J gene TRBJ2-7; D is uncertain. The CDR3 contains 11 residues. From germline, CDR1 is SGHAT and CDR2 FQNNGV. Here the CDR3 reads CASSRTSIQVF. The CDR3 DNA sequence: TGTGCCAGCAGCCGCACGTCGATTCAAGTCTTC.

The chain employs TRBV29-1 and TRBJ1-2; D gene unclear. This CDR3 is built from 9 residues. With 3 bases removed from V and 7 bases from J, the gap between germline ends came to 3 bases. The germline V gene has CDR1 SQVTM and CDR2 ANQGSEA. The CDR3 DNA reads TGCAGCGTTGATCGTGGCTACACCTTC. It translates to CSVDRGYTF.

The V and J genes are TRBV7-2 and TRBJ2-3; maybe TRBD2 (6 bases). The germline V gene encodes CDR1 SGHTA and CDR2 FQGNSA. The CDR3 runs to 13 residues. With 1 base removed from V and 8 bases from J, the gap between germline ends came to 10 bases. The CDR3 region is CASSLGREATQYF. As DNA, the CDR3 is TGTGCCAGCAGCTTAGGCAGGGAGGCTACGCAGTATTTT.

This clone was observed at least ten times. The same CDR3 can be traced to other DNA sequences in this sample. The rearrangement uses TRBV29-1 and TRBJ2-7; TRBD2 agrees at 8 bases. Germline V gene data show CDR1 as SQVTM and CDR2 as ANQGSEA. The trim removed 4 bases at V and 3 bases at J, leaving 5 bases unmatched. CDR3 length equals 13 residues. For the CDR3, the DNA is TGCAGCGTTGCTCCGCGGGGGGACTACGAGCAGTACTTC. Its translation is CSVAPRGDYEQYF.

CDR3 loop: CASSHREPGANVLTF. CDR3 bases: TGTGCCAGCAGCCACCGGGAACCTGGGGCCAACGTCCTGACTTTC. The V call is TRBV7-3, the J call TRBJ2-6; possibly TRBD2 for D (5 bases). Germline assignment: CDR1 SGHTA and CDR2 FQGTGA. Trimming took off 5 bases at V and 2 bases at J, with 10 bases between the two ends. This CDR3 comprises 15 residues.

The rearrangement joins TRBV9 to TRBJ2-2, with D hard to call. This CDR3 spans 13 amino acids. CDR1 is SGDLS, CDR2 YYNGEE, per germline. V lost 3 bases, J lost 7 bases, and 10 bases lay in between. The CDR3 is CASSAILVGELFF. As DNA, the CDR3 is TGTGCCAGCAGCGCCATTCTTGTCGGGGAGCTGTTTTTT.

The chain has TRBV30 and TRBJ1-2; D gene ambiguous. The germline CDR1 and CDR2 sequences are GTSNPN and SVGIG (reference sequence). Trimming pared 7 bases from V and 5 bases from J, leaving 17 bases between. This CDR3 has 13 residues. The chain's CDR3 is CAFGPWRGYGYTF. The CDR3 nucleotides read TGTGCCTTCGGACCCTGGCGGGGATATGGCTACACCTTC.

Note on this clone: The germline gene is not matched at one end of the junction; a read error may be the cause. V is TRBV29-1 and J is TRBJ1-2; 7 bases map to TRBD1. The CDR3 sequence is 11 residues long. In germline, CDR1 is SQVTM, CDR2 ANQGSEA. The CDR3, as DNA: TGCAGCCTTGACAGGGAGGGAGGCTACACCTTC. This codes for CSLDREGGYTF.

There are many counts of this clone. V and J are TRBV5-4 and TRBJ2-3, with D possibly being TRBD1 or TRBD2 (5 bases each). The CDR3 is made up of 14 amino acids. The V end was cut by 0 bases, the J end by 3 bases, with 8 bases between. Germline V lookup: CDR1 SGHNT, CDR2 YYREEE (reference sequence). The CDR3 reads CASSLGWGTDTQYF. CDR3 nucleotides: TGTGCCAGCAGCTTGGGATGGGGGACAGATACGCAGTATTTT.

The CDR3 loop is CGSCSNYGYTF. The CDR3 DNA reads TGCGGCTCCTGCTCTAACTATGGCTACACCTTC. The rearrangement joins TRBV23-1 to TRBJ1-2; no clear D gene. TRBV23-1 is reported as an ORF; its role is uncertain. The CDR3 length is 11 residues.

The chain combines TRBV29-1 with TRBJ1-6; D not resolved. The germline V gene encodes CDR1 SQVTM and CDR2 ANQGSEA. Trimming left V 5 bases short and J 7 bases short, with 15 bases between. This CDR3 region has 14 residues. CDR3 sequence reads: CSVRIPGGNSPLHF. CDR3 nucleotides: TGCAGCGTTCGGATCCCTGGAGGGAATTCACCCCTCCACTTT.

The chain couples TRBV27 to TRBJ2-3; D unclear. V lost 5 bases and J 5 bases, leaving 11 bases between the germline ends. This CDR3 contains 13 residues. Germline V gene data show CDR1 as MNHEY and CDR2 as SMNVEV (reference sequence). Written as DNA, the CDR3 is TGTGCCAGCAGTCGACCGCATCAAGATACGCAGTATTTT. Its translation: CASSRPHQDTQYF.

This rearrangement joins TRBV29-1 to TRBJ2-5; 8 bases are a match to TRBD2. With 3 bases clipped from V and 0 bases from J, the junction kept 0 bases outside the gene matches. CDR1 and CDR2 from the germline V gene are SQVTM and ANQGSEA. CDR3 length equals 13 residues. The chain's CDR3 is CSVDGRDQETQYF. DNA of the CDR3: TGCAGCGTTGACGGGAGGGACCAAGAGACCCAGTACTTC.

The chain links TRBV7-8 to TRBJ2-7; D is unresolved. The CDR3 contains 12 residues. The germline V and J ends were trimmed by 5 bases and 3 bases, with 8 bases remaining between them. Germline values: CDR1 SGHVS, CDR2 FQNEAQ. The chain's CDR3 is CASSRVRYEQYF. The CDR3 nucleotides are TGTGCCAGCAGCAGGGTCCGCTACGAGCAGTACTTC.

This clone has just one count. The chain is built from TRBV27 and TRBJ2-2; D is undetermined. This CDR3 has 14 residues. Deletions cut 3 bases from V and 1 base from J, with 6 bases between. Germline V gene lookup returns CDR1 MNHEY and CDR2 SMNVEV (reference sequence). The CDR3 nucleotides are TGTGCCAGCAGTTTTAATGGGAACACCGGGGAGCTGTTTTTT. Protein sequence: CASSFNGNTGELFF.

Here the CDR3 DNA reads TGCAGCGCTACAGGGGCGACATCTGGCTACACCTTC. Protein product: CSATGATSGYTF. The chain has TRBV29-1 and TRBJ1-2; TRBD1 matches at 7 bases. Germline CDR1 and CDR2: SQVTM and ANQGSEA. V shed 7 bases, J shed 7 bases, and the junction held 9 bases outside the gene matches. This CDR3 is built from 12 residues. Full variable domain (rest looked up from reference TRBV29-1 and TRBJ1-2): SAVISQKPSRDICQRGTSLTIQCQVDSQVTMMFWYRQQPGQSLTLIATANQGSEATYESGFVIDKFPISRPNLTFSTLTVSNMSPEDSSIYLCSATGATSGYTFGSGTRLTVV.

V usage is TRBV28 and J usage is TRBJ1-6, with a tentative D call TRBD1 (5 bases). The CDR3 has 12 amino acids. From germline, CDR1 is MDHEN and CDR2 SYDVKM. V was cut by 6 bases and J by 13 bases, with 13 bases left in between. The CDR3 loop is CASRLSAGPLHF. The DNA of the CDR3 is TGTGCCAGCAGATTGTCAGCAGGGCCCCTCCACTTT.

The chain recombines TRBV2 with TRBJ1-2; D remains unclear. CDR1 is SNHLY, CDR2 FYNNEI, per germline. Trimming stripped 8 bases from V and 4 bases from J, with 20 bases between. The CDR3 is 15 residues long. The CDR3 bases are TGTGCCAGCCTCACGACGGAAGATATCCTCTATGGCTACACCTTC. This translates into CASLTTEDILYGYTF.

J is TRBJ2-7 and V is TRBV6-5; D gene ambiguous. Germline V gives CDR1 MNHEY, CDR2 SVGAGI. CDR3 length equals 15 residues. V lost 6 bases, J lost 7 bases, and 22 bases lay in between. The CDR3 DNA sequence: TGTGCCAGCAGCCTCAAGCCTTCAACCGTAAGAGAGCAGTACTTC. Translating gives CASSLKPSTVREQYF.

This clone appeared a few times. This chain uses TRBV28 with TRBJ1-6; D call uncertain. CDR3 length equals 16 residues. The V and J ends lost 7 bases and 0 bases respectively, with 13 bases between them. Germline CDR1 and CDR2: MDHEN and SYDVKM. Here the CDR3 DNA reads TGTGCCAGCACCGGTGCACAGAGCTCCTATAATTCACCCCTCCACTTT. Translating it yields CASTGAQSSYNSPLHF. The variable domain in full, with the rest retrieved from reference TRBV28 and TRBJ1-6, is DVKVTQSSRYLVKRTGEKVFLECVQDMDHENMFWYRQDPGLGLRLIYFSYDVKMKEKGDIPEGYSVSREKKERFSLILESASTNQTSMYLCASTGAQSSYNSPLHFGNGTRLTVT.